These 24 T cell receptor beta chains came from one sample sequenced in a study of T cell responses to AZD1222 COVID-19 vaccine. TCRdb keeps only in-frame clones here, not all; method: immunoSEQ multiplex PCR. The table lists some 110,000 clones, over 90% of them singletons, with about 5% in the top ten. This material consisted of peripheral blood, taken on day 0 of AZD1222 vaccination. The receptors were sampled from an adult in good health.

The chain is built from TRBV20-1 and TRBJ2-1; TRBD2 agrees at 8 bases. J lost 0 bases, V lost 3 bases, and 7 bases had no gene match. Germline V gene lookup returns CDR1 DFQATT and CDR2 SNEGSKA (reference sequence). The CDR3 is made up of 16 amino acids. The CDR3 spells CSASLAGQFSYNEQFF. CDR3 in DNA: TGCAGTGCTAGTTTAGCGGGGCAATTCTCCTACAATGAGCAGTTCTTC.

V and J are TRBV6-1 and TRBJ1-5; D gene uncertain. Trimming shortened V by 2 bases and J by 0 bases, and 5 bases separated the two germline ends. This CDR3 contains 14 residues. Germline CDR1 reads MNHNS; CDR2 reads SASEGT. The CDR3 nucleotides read TGTGCCAGCAGTGAACAGGATAGCAATCAGCCCCAGCATTTT. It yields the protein CASSEQDSNQPQHF.

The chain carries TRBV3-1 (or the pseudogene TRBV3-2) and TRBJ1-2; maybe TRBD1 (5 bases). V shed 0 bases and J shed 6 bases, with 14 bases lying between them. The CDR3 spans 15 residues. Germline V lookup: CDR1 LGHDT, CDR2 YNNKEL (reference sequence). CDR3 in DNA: TGTGCCAGCAGCCAAGATGGGGGGGGACGGAATGGCTACACCTTC. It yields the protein CASSQDGGGRNGYTF.

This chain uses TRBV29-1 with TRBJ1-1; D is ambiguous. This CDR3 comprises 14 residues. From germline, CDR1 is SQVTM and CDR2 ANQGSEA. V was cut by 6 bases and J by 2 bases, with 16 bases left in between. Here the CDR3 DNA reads TGCAGCGTCGACCTAGGCCGGGCTAACACTGAAGCTTTCTTT. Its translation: CSVDLGRANTEAFF.

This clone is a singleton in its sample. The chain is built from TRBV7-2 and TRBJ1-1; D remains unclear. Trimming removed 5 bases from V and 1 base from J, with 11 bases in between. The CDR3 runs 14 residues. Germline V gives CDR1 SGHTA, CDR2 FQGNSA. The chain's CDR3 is CASSPRAKNTEAFF. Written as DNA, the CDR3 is TGTGCCAGCAGCCCCCGGGCAAAGAACACTGAAGCTTTCTTT.

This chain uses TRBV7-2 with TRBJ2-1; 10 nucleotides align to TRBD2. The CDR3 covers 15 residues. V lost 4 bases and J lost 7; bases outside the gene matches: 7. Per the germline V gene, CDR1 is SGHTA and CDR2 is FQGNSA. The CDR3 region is CASSSTSGEGNEQFF. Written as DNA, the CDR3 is TGTGCCAGCAGCTCTACTAGCGGGGAGGGAAATGAGCAGTTCTTC.

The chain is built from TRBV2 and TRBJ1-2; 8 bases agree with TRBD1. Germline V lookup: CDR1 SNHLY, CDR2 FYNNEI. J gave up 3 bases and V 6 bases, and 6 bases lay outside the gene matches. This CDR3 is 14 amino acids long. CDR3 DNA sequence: TGTGCCAGCAGGGCCGGACAGGGCGACTATGGCTACACCTTC. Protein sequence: CASRAGQGDYGYTF. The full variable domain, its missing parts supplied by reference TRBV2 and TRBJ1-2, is EPEVTQTPSHQVTQMGQEVILRCVPISNHLYFYWYRQILGQKVEFLVSFYNNEISEKSEIFDDQFSVERPDGSNFTLKIRSTKLEDSAMYFCASRAGQGDYGYTFGSGTRLTVV.

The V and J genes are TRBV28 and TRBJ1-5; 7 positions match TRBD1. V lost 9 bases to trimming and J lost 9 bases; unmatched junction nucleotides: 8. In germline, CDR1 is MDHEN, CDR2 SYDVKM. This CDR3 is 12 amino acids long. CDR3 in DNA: TGTGCCAGTATGACAGGGAATTCGCCCCAGCATTTT. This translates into CASMTGNSPQHF.

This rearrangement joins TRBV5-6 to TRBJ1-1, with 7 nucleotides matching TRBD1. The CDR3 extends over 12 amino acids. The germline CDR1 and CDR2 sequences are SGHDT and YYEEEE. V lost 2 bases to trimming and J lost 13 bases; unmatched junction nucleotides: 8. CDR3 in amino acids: CASSLPGTVGFF. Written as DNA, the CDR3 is TGTGCCAGCAGCTTACCGGGGACAGTCGGTTTCTTT. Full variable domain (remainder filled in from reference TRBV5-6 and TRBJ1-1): DAGVTQSPTHLIKTRGQQVTLRCSPKSGHDTVSWYQQALGQGPQFIFQYYEEEERQRGNFPDRFSGHQFPNYSSELNVNALLLGDSALYLCASSLPGTVGFFGQGTRLTVV.

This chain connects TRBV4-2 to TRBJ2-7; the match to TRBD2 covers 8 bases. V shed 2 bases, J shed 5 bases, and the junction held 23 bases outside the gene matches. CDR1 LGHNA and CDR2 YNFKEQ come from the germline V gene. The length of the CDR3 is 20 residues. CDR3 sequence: CASSQILQGRNYRGGHEQYF. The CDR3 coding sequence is TGTGCCAGCAGCCAAATCCTACAGGGAAGAAACTATCGGGGGGGTCACGAGCAGTACTTC.

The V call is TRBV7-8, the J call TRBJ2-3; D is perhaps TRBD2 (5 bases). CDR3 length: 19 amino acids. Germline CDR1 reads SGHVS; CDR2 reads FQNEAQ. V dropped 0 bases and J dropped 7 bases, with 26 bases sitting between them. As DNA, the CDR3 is TGTGCCAGCAGCTTAGCTCAAGCTTCCTTCGGACTCGAACTATATACGCAGTATTTT. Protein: CASSLAQASFGLELYTQYF.

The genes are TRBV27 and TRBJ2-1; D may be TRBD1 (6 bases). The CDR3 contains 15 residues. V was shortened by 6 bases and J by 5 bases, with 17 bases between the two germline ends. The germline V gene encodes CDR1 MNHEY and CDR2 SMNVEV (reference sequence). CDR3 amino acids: CASSTPGQRDNEQFF. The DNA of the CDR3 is TGTGCCAGCAGCACACCGGGACAAAGGGACAATGAGCAGTTCTTC.

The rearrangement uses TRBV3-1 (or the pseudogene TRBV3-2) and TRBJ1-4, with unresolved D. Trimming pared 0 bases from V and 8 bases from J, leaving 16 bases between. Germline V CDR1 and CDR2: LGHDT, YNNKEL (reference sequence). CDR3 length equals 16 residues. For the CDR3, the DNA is TGTGCCAGCAGCCAAGATATGGCATTCAAGGAGGAAAAACTGTTTTTT. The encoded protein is CASSQDMAFKEEKLFF.

The CDR3 here is CSATDGTVADEQFF. The CDR3 DNA sequence: TGCAGTGCTACTGACGGGACTGTGGCCGATGAGCAGTTCTTC. V usage is TRBV20-1 and J usage is TRBJ2-1, with a weak D call TRBD2 (6 bases). V lost 4 bases, J lost 8 bases, and 18 bases lay in between. Germline CDR1 DFQATT, CDR2 SNEGSKA (reference sequence). The CDR3 length is 14 residues.

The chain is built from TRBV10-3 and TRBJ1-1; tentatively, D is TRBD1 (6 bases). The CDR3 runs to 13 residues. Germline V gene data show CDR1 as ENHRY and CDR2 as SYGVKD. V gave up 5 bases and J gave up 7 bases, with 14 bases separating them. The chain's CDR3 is CAISSRGASEAFF. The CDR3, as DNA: TGTGCCATCAGTTCCAGGGGAGCGAGTGAAGCTTTCTTT.

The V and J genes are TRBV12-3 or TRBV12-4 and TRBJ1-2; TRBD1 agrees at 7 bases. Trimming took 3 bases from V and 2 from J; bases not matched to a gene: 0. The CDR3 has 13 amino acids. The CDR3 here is CASSLTGNYGYTF. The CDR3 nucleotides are TGTGCCAGCAGTTTGACAGGGAACTATGGCTACACCTTC.

The CDR3 sequence: CASSYSSPYSNQPQHF. CDR3 nucleotides: TGTGCCAGCAGTTACTCGAGCCCGTATAGCAATCAGCCCCAGCATTTT. V usage is TRBV6-5 and J usage is TRBJ1-5; D not resolved. The CDR3 is made up of 16 amino acids. The V end lost 0 bases, the J end lost 0 bases, and 9 bases lay between the germline ends. Looked up from germline, CDR1 is MNHEY and CDR2 is SVGAGI.

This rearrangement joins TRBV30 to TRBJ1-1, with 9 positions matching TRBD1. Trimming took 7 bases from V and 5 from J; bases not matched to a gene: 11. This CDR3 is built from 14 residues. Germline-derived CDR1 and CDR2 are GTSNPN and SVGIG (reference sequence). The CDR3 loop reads CASDRTGERTEAFF. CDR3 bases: TGTGCCTCCGATAGGACAGGGGAACGAACTGAAGCTTTCTTT.

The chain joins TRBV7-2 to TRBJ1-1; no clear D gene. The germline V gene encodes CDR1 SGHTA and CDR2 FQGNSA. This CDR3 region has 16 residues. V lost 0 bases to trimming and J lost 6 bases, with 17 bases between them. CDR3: CASSLAGDWVKAEAFF. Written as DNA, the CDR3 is TGTGCCAGCAGCTTAGCGGGAGACTGGGTCAAGGCTGAAGCTTTCTTT.

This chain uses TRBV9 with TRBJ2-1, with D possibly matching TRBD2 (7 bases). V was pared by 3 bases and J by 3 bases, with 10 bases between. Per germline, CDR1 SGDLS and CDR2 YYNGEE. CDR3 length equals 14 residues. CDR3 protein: CASSERGHYNEQFF. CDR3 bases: TGTGCCAGCAGCGAGCGGGGACACTACAATGAGCAGTTCTTC.

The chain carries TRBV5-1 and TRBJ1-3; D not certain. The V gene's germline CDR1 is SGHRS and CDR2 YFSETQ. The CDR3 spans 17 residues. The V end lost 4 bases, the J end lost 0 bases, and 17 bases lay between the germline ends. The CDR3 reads CASSPGPGGSSGNTIYF. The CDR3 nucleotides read TGCGCCAGCAGCCCCGGCCCAGGCGGAAGCTCTGGAAACACCATATATTTT.

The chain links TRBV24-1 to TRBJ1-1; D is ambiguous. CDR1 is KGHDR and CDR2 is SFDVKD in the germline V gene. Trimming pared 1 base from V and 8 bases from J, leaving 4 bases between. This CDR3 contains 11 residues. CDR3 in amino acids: CATSDFGEAFF. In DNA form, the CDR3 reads TGTGCCACCAGTGATTTCGGGGAAGCTTTCTTT.

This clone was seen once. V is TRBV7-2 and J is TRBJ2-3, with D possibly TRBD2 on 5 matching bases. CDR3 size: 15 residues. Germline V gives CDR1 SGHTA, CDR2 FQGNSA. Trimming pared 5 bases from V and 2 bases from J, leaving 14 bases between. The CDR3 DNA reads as TGTGCCAGCAGCCGCCTCGGGCTAGCCACAGATACGCAGTATTTT. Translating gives CASSRLGLATDTQYF. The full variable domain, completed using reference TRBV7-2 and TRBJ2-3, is GAGVSQSPSNKVTEKGKDVELRCDPISGHTALYWYRQSLGQGLEFLIYFQGNSAPDKSGLPSDRFSAERTGGSVSTLTIQRTQQEDSAVYLCASSRLGLATDTQYFGPGTRLTVL.

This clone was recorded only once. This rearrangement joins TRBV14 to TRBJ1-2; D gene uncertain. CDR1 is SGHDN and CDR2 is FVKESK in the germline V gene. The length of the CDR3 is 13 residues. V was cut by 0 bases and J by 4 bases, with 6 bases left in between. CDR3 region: CASSQEVFYGYTF. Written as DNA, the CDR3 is TGTGCCAGCAGCCAAGAAGTATTCTATGGCTACACCTTC.